The 21 T cell receptor beta chains presented below share a single source sample, sequenced in a study of blood T cells in healthy people across ages. Sample-barcoded 5' priming and a J-beta primer mix drove a second PCR of roughly 7 to 11 cycles. One entry per CDR3 protein results from TCRdb running MiXCR on the 5' RACE reads. The table has 800,000 to 950,000 distinct CDR3 sequences, around 34% seen once. Sequenced input: blood. Receptors originate from a man aged 18 to 29 in good health.

The V gene is TRBV12-3 or TRBV12-4, the J gene TRBJ2-3, with TRBD1 identical over 8 bases. V was clipped by 6 bases and J by 6 bases; unmatched bases: 11. The CDR3 spans 15 residues. This CDR3 is CASSPLLGTGDTQYF. The CDR3 bases are TGTGCCAGCAGCCCCCTGTTAGGGACAGGCGATACGCAGTATTTT.

Details on this clonotype: A much bigger clone sits one base away, suggesting this may be a read error. The chain is built from TRBV4-3 and TRBJ1-6; D is unresolved. The CDR3 is made up of 13 amino acids. Germline V gene lookup returns CDR1 LGHNA and CDR2 YSLEER. The CDR3 sequence: CASSQDSDSPPHF. CDR3 nucleotide sequence: TGCGCCAGCAGCCAGGATAGTGATTCACCCCCCCACTTT.

This clonotype appeared many times. This chain connects TRBV14 to TRBJ2-4, with TRBD1 matching 7 bases. The germline V gene encodes CDR1 SGHDN and CDR2 FVKESK. This CDR3 contains 16 residues. Losses at the gene ends were 1 base for V and 5 bases for J; bases not matched to a gene: 8. In nucleotides, the CDR3 is TGTGCCAGCAGCCAAGGGGTACCGGGACAGCAAAACATTCAGTACTTC. Protein sequence: CASSQGVPGQQNIQYF.

The genes are TRBV20-1 and TRBJ2-2; 8 bases line up with TRBD2. The junction had 5 bases not matched to a gene; V was cut back by 4 bases and J by 4 bases. In germline, CDR1 is DFQATT, CDR2 SNEGSKA (reference sequence). The CDR3 extends over 14 amino acids. The CDR3: CSATLAGGTGELFF. The CDR3 DNA reads as TGCAGTGCTACCCTAGCGGGTGGCACCGGGGAGCTGTTTTTT.

The chain uses TRBV12-3 or TRBV12-4 and TRBJ2-2, with 11 bases fitting TRBD1. The CDR3 is 16 amino acids. J was trimmed by 5 bases and V by 3 bases; bases with no gene match: 5. The CDR3 protein is CASSFADRGLTGELFF. The CDR3 DNA follows: TGTGCCAGCAGTTTTGCGGACAGGGGGCTAACCGGGGAGCTGTTTTTT.

The chain couples TRBV29-1 to TRBJ1-1; D not resolved. In germline, CDR1 is SQVTM, CDR2 ANQGSEA. V was shortened by 2 bases and J by 5 bases, with 6 bases between the two germline ends. This CDR3 contains 11 residues. The DNA of the CDR3 is TGCAGCGTTGAAATAGGGACTGAAGCTTTCTTT. Translating gives CSVEIGTEAFF.

This clonotype was counted only a few times. The chain uses TRBV9 and TRBJ2-7; D call uncertain. Germline CDR1 and CDR2: SGDLS and YYNGEE. Trimming took off 0 bases at V and 4 bases at J, with 11 bases between the two ends. This CDR3 comprises 14 residues. CDR3 protein: CASSVVGSHYEQYF. In DNA, the CDR3 is TGTGCCAGCAGCGTAGTAGGCTCACATTACGAGCAGTACTTC.

The V call is TRBV9, the J call TRBJ2-5; TRBD1 aligns across 8 bases. Germline trimming cut 3 bases from V and 2 bases from J; bases unmatched to any gene: 6. Germline CDR1 is SGDLS and CDR2 is YYNGEE. The CDR3 is 15 amino acids. The CDR3 spells CASSAYRGSQETQYF. CDR3 nucleotide sequence: TGTGCCAGCAGCGCTTACAGGGGGAGTCAAGAGACCCAGTACTTC. Using reference TRBV9 and TRBJ2-5 for the parts outside the CDR3, the full variable domain is DSGVTQTPKHLITATGQRVTLRCSPRSGDLSVYWYQQSLDQGLQFLIQYYNGEERAKGNILERFSAQQFPDLHSELNLSSLELGDSALYFCASSAYRGSQETQYFGPGTRLLVL.

CDR3 residues: CASSLSGQGGYEQYF. The CDR3 DNA reads TGTGCCAGCAGTTTATCGGGACAGGGAGGCTACGAGCAGTACTTC. The gene calls are TRBV27 and TRBJ2-5, with TRBD1 identical over 9 bases. Near its end, the DNA agrees better with TRBJ2-7, so the J call may be wrong. CDR3 length equals 15 residues. The V gene's germline CDR1 is MNHEY and CDR2 SMNVEV (reference sequence).

This chain uses TRBV9 with TRBJ2-6, with D unresolved. V lost 4 bases and J lost 2, with 13 bases in between. Germline V gene lookup returns CDR1 SGDLS and CDR2 YYNGEE. This CDR3 is 16 amino acids long. Here the CDR3 DNA reads TGTGCCAGCAGCATCAGTAGGAGCGCTGGGGCCAACGTCCTGACTTTC. Translation gives CASSISRSAGANVLTF.

The chain employs TRBV20-1 and TRBJ2-1, with a weak D call TRBD2 (5 bases). CDR1 is DFQATT, CDR2 SNEGSKA, per germline (reference sequence). This CDR3 spans 14 amino acids. V was trimmed by 2 bases and J by 7 bases, leaving 15 bases between them. The CDR3 sequence is CSARLAAGLNEQFF. In DNA form, the CDR3 reads TGCAGTGCTAGACTGGCGGCGGGCTTGAATGAGCAGTTCTTC.

This clonotype was picked up a small number of times. The chain couples TRBV6-5 to TRBJ2-1; no firm D call. CDR1 is MNHEY and CDR2 is SVGAGI in the germline V gene. CDR3 length: 13 amino acids. Trimming cost V 4 bases and J 3 bases, with 7 bases left between them. This CDR3 is CASSSVVYNEQFF. The CDR3, as DNA: TGTGCCAGCAGTTCCGTAGTCTACAATGAGCAGTTCTTC.

In its sample, this clonotype was seen a few times. The gene calls are TRBV7-2 and TRBJ2-1, with 8 positions matching TRBD1. The length of the CDR3 is 14 residues. V gave up 1 base and J gave up 7 bases; unmatched junction bases: 3. The V gene's germline CDR1 is SGHTA and CDR2 FQGNSA. The CDR3: CASSLGDRSNEQFF. DNA for the CDR3: TGTGCCAGCAGCTTAGGGGACAGGTCTAATGAGCAGTTCTTC.

This clonotype turned up a few times. V gene TRBV20-1 combines with J gene TRBJ1-6; unclear D gene. The CDR3 loop spans 13 amino acids. Germline assignment: CDR1 DFQATT and CDR2 SNEGSKA (reference sequence). Trimming left V 3 bases short and J 8 bases short, with 11 bases between. In DNA, the CDR3 is TGCAGTGCTAGGTGGAGGGCTGATTCACCCCTCCACTTT. It codes for CSARWRADSPLHF.

This clonotype was detected only a few times. This chain links TRBV4-2 with TRBJ1-2, with D possibly being TRBD1 (6 bases). V lost 1 base and J 1 base, leaving 7 bases between the germline ends. The CDR3 contains 14 residues. The germline gives CDR1 LGHNA, CDR2 YNFKEQ. This CDR3 is CASSQAGDNYGYTF. The CDR3 nucleotides read TGTGCCAGCAGCCAAGCAGGGGATAACTATGGCTACACCTTC.

V gene TRBV5-6 combines with J gene TRBJ1-1; D not resolved. Germline V gene lookup returns CDR1 SGHDT and CDR2 YYEEEE. The germline V and J ends were trimmed by 1 base and 1 base, with 17 bases remaining between them. The CDR3 covers 17 residues. The CDR3 DNA reads TGTGCCAGCAGCTTGATAAAGAACGGCCCGAGGAACACTGAAGCTTTCTTT. Its translation is CASSLIKNGPRNTEAFF. Supplemented by reference TRBV5-6 and TRBJ1-1, the full variable domain reads DAGVTQSPTHLIKTRGQQVTLRCSPKSGHDTVSWYQQALGQGPQFIFQYYEEEERQRGNFPDRFSGHQFPNYSSELNVNALLLGDSALYLCASSLIKNGPRNTEAFFGQGTRLTVV.

This clonotype turned up a few times. V usage is TRBV20-1 and J usage is TRBJ1-2, with D hard to call. V lost 0 bases, J lost 2 bases, and 13 bases lay in between. The germline V gene encodes CDR1 DFQATT and CDR2 SNEGSKA (reference sequence). The CDR3 covers 15 residues. The CDR3 nucleotides read TGCAGTGCTAGAGATCCTTGGGGTTTCAACTATGGCTACACCTTC. It specifies CSARDPWGFNYGYTF.

This clonotype was found a few times. The V and J genes are TRBV27 and TRBJ1-1; TRBD1 is a possible D gene (5 bases). V lost 5 bases and J lost 5, with 12 bases in between. CDR3 length equals 13 residues. Germline lookup yields CDR1 MNHEY and CDR2 SMNVEV (reference sequence). CDR3: CASSVAGRTEAFF. CDR3 bases: TGTGCCAGCAGTGTCGCGGGACGAACTGAAGCTTTCTTT.

This chain joins TRBV18 and TRBJ1-5; 7 bases fit TRBD1. Germline values: CDR1 KGHSH, CDR2 LQKENI. CDR3 length: 15 amino acids. V lost 3 bases, J lost 5 bases, and 7 bases stayed unmatched. The DNA for the CDR3 is TGTGCCAGCTCACCGCAGGGGGGAAGCGATCAGCCCCAGCATTTT. As protein: CASSPQGGSDQPQHF.

The CDR3 DNA follows: TGTGCCAGCAGCTTGGAGCACTTGGGGAACACTGAAGCTTTCTTT. Its translation is CASSLEHLGNTEAFF. The chain couples TRBV11-2 to TRBJ1-1; D is unclear. Germline CDR1 is SGHAT and CDR2 is FQNNGV. V was cut by 3 bases and J by 1 base, with 12 bases left in between. The CDR3 totals 15 residues. Full variable domain (missing parts from reference TRBV11-2 and TRBJ1-1): EAGVAQSPRYKIIEKRQSVAFWCNPISGHATLYWYQQILGQGPKLLIQFQNNGVVDDSQLPKDRFSAERLKGVDSTLKIQPAKLEDSAVYLCASSLEHLGNTEAFFGQGTRLTVV.

This clonotype appeared many times. The chain combines TRBV4-2 with TRBJ1-5; D call uncertain. The V and J ends lost 1 base and 0 bases respectively, with 7 bases between them. From germline, CDR1 is LGHNA and CDR2 YNFKEQ. The CDR3 is made up of 15 amino acids. Written as DNA, the CDR3 is TGTGCCAGCAGCCAAGGCGGTTATAGCAATCAGCCCCAGCATTTT. Translation: CASSQGGYSNQPQHF.